A selection of T cell receptor beta chains follows, all from one sample in a study of cytomegalovirus exposure and HLA in healthy donors. Produced via immunoSEQ multiplex PCR; TCRdb's table is partial and in-frame only. The repertoire includes 150,000 to 200,000 clones, over 60% of them detected once, and about 2.2% sits in the top ten. Sequencing input: PBMCs. The receptors stem from a woman aged 50 to 60 in good health and CMV-seronegative. CDR3s include the opening cysteine and the closing phenylalanine or tryptophan. D genes are given only for firm matches. Clone size appears in some rows only: once, few, many, or a class for an expanded clone.

D gene	V gene	J gene	clone size	CDR3 DNA	CDR3 protein
NA	TRBV28	TRBJ1-1	NA	TGTGCCAGCAGTTTAGTCCATTACAGGTTCATGAACACTGAAGCTTTCTTT	CASSLVHYRFMNTEAFF
NA	TRBV19	TRBJ2-3	NA	TGTGCCAGTCGTAGTCAGGGCACAGATACGCAGTATTTT	CASRSQGTDTQYF
TRBD1	TRBV2	TRBJ1-6	NA	TGTGCCAGCAGGGCCGACAGGGCCCATTCACCCCTCCACTTT	CASRADRAHSPLHF
NA	TRBV27	TRBJ2-7	few	TGTGCCAGCAGTACGCCCCGGTGGGGGGACCGCCCCTACGAGCAGTACTTC	CASSTPRWGDRPYEQYF
NA	TRBV9	TRBJ2-1	NA	TGTGCCAGCAGCGTACAAGTGAGGGAATTGAATGAGCAGTTCTTC	CASSVQVRELNEQFF
NA	TRBV11-2	TRBJ2-7	NA	TGTGCCAGCAGCTTAAAGGGGGGGGGCTCGCTACGGCAGTACTTC	CASSLKGGGSLRQYF
NA	TRBV4-3	TRBJ2-1	few	TGCGCCAGCAGCCAAGGGCAGGGAAAAGTCGATGAGCAGTTCTTC	CASSQGQGKVDEQFF
TRBD1	TRBV16	TRBJ2-6	few	TGTGCCAGCAGCCAAGACAGGGTTGGGGCCAACGTCCTGACTTTC	CASSQDRVGANVLTF
NA	TRBV30	TRBJ2-3	NA	TGTGCCTGGAGTTGGGGGGACAGTGCTAGCACAGATACGCAGTATTTT	CAWSWGDSASTDTQYF
TRBD2	TRBV7-2	TRBJ2-2	once	TGTGCCAGCAGCTTAGGGCTAGCGGGGGGGAACACCGGGGAGCTGTTTTTT	CASSLGLAGGNTGELFF
NA	TRBV28	TRBJ2-1	once	TGTGCCAGCAGTTTCGACTCCAGCTCCTACAATGAGCAGTTCTTC	CASSFDSSSYNEQFF
NA	TRBV28	TRBJ2-2	few	TGTGCCAGCAGGAGAGGGCTAGCTGGGGCCGGGGAGCTGTTTTTT	CASRRGLAGAGELFF
NA	TRBV30	TRBJ1-2	NA	TGTGCCTGGAGGCTAGGTCGTGACTATGGCTACACCTTC	CAWRLGRDYGYTF
NA	TRBV9	TRBJ2-5	NA	TGTGCCAGCAGCCAGAGGGTGGAAAGGGAGACCCAGTACTTC	CASSQRVERETQYF
TRBD2	TRBV27	TRBJ2-1	few	TGTGCCAGCAGTCCTGGACTAGCGGTTTCCTACAATGAGCAGTTCTTC	CASSPGLAVSYNEQFF
TRBD1	TRBV28	TRBJ1-3	NA	TGTGCCAGCACACCCGACAGGGCCTCTGGAAACACCATATATTTT	CASTPDRASGNTIYF
TRBD1	TRBV4-2	TRBJ1-1	NA	TGTGCCAGCAGCTTAACTACAGGGGGCAACACTGAAGCTTTCTTT	CASSLTTGGNTEAFF
TRBD2	TRBV7-2	TRBJ2-1	NA	TGTGCCAGCAGCTTAGTTGGCGGGGAGGGCTACAATGAGCAGTTCTTC	CASSLVGGEGYNEQFF
NA	TRBV5-6	TRBJ1-6	NA	TGTGCCAGCAGCCCCACAGGGATAGCTTCACCCCTCCACTTT	CASSPTGIASPLHF